Included here is one TCR beta chain sequence, with context. Its antigen is unknown. No qualities accompany the bases; no much larger clone lies one base away. This entry belongs to a study of blood T cell repertoires in COVID-19 (TCRdb year 2020). Regarding the study in general: Samples from collaborators originated in the United States, Italy and Spain and spanned both the acute and convalescent phases of COVID-19. The prospective study material was composed of cDNA or gDNA derived from T cells, B-cell-depleted T cells, or PBMCs. Samples came from the ongoing ImmuneRACE study (first 160 participants) plus 1,254 subjects from 6 global collaborators. The repertoires were released in a freely available public database meant as a resource for research on the immune response to SARS-CoV-2. Subjects who had been exposed to COVID-19, were actively infected with it, or had recovered from it provided the deeply sampled blood TCRbeta repertoires that made up the dataset. Where HLA class I and class II types were available, the types were taken from metadata supplied by the sample provider, not from assay-based typing. Nearly every sample came with metadata listing a de-identified subject ID, COVID-19 status, age in years and sex.

The immunoSEQ Assay, a bias-controlled multiplex PCR, was used to amplify TCRbeta CDR3 regions from genomic DNA. As for how the authors treated the data: Nucleated cell counts per sample were estimated from amplification of reference gene primers within the assay. Sequence reads were collapsed and filtered to measure the absolute abundance of every unique TCRbeta CDR3 rearrangement. For each sample, productive Simpson clonality was calculated by taking the square root of Simpson's diversity index across productive rearrangements. In its TCRdb copy, this immuneACCESS table keeps in-frame sequences only and misses some clones. Where compared with another copy, unresolved V genes explain less than half of these, and the others have no known cause. The DNA gave D and trimming, while V, J and clone size come from that table. Within this sample are 95,000 to 150,000 clones, with around three quarters of them counted one time only. In total, the top ten clones hold roughly 17% of the sample.

Taken from cysteine to phenylalanine, the CDR3 has 16 residues. Only the CDR3 region is kept as DNA, spanning 48 bases read in frame from base 1. Compared with germline, V lacks 4 bases and J lacks 2 bases; bases without a gene match: 5. CDR1 is given as MGHRA and CDR2 as YSYEKL, both from the germline V gene. The paper's findings and limits, for the study overall: How much clinical and demographic metadata was included differed by source and by participant, and the metadata was provided uncurated.

Each collaborating institution followed its own protocols to collect whole blood in K2EDTA tubes. Collaborator samples were shipped for TCRbeta analysis as frozen whole blood, isolated PBMCs, or DNA extracted from either sample type. The receptor comes from a man between 60 and 70 years old with active or convalescent COVID-19. Sequencing was performed on peripheral blood. This chain is built from TRBV4-1 and TRBJ2-1, with 10 bases aligning to TRBD2. The CDR3 protein: CASSPLTSGTYNEQFF. The nucleotide sequence reads TGCGCCAGCAGCCCCCTTACTAGCGGGACCTACAATGAGCAGTTCTTC.